A selection of T cell receptor beta chains follows, all from one sample in a study of cytomegalovirus exposure and HLA in healthy donors. Data came from immunoSEQ multiplex PCR; TCRdb stores just in-frame clones and leaves some out. The sample contains 200,000 to 300,000 clones, about 83% of which appear only once. The source material was PBMCs. The receptors were sampled from a woman aged 35 to 49 in good health and CMV-seropositive. Both conserved end residues are part of each CDR3. D genes are given only for firm matches. Expanded clones are given a class, and other clones once, few, many or no size at all.

>TRBV28|TRBD2|NA|TRBJ2-1
TGTGCCAGCACCCCCCGAAGCGGGAGAGGTTACAATGAGCAGTTCTTC
CASTPRSGRGYNEQFF
>TRBV9|TRBD1|NA|TRBJ1-4
TGTGCCAGCAGCGTGGGGACAGGGGGCGCGGCTAATGAAAAACTGTTTTTT
CASSVGTGGAANEKLFF
>TRBV2|NA|NA|TRBJ1-2
TGTGCCAGCAGTGAATGGGGGCTGGACTATGGCTACACCTTC
CASSEWGLDYGYTF
>TRBV4-3|TRBD1|NA|TRBJ1-1
TGCGCCAGCAGCCAAGAGTGGGGACAGTTAAACACTGAAGCTTTCTTT
CASSQEWGQLNTEAFF
>TRBV6-4|TRBD1|once|TRBJ1-2
TGTGCCAGCAGTGCTAAAGGGGGCACTAACTATGGCTACACCTTC
CASSAKGGTNYGYTF
>TRBV18|TRBD2|NA|TRBJ2-7
TGTGCCAGCTCACCCAGACTAGCGGGAGCCCACGAGCAGTACTTC
CASSPRLAGAHEQYF
>TRBV27|NA|NA|TRBJ2-7
TGTGCCAGCAGTTGGAGACTGGCGGGAAGCTACGAGCAGTACTTC
CASSWRLAGSYEQYF
>TRBV2|NA|NA|TRBJ2-7
TGTGCCAGCAGTGTTCAGGGGATGGCCTACGAGCAGTACTTC
CASSVQGMAYEQYF
>TRBV19|TRBD1|once|TRBJ1-1
TGTGCCAGTCAATGGGGGACAGGGATCAAAAGTGAAGCTTTCTTT
CASQWGTGIKSEAFF
>TRBV27|NA|NA|TRBJ2-1
TGTGCCAGCAGTTTATCTAGGGTCCGACTAAACCCCTACAATGAGCAGTTCTTC
CASSLSRVRLNPYNEQFF
>TRBV7-9|NA|few|TRBJ2-5
TGTGCCAGCAGCTTAAAGTCAGGGTACCAAGAGACCCAGTACTTC
CASSLKSGYQETQYF
>TRBV5-6|NA|NA|TRBJ1-4
TGTGCCAGCAGCCAGACTACTGTGGGTGAAAAACTGTTTTTT
CASSQTTVGEKLFF
>TRBV6-5|TRBD1|NA|TRBJ1-6
TGTGCCAGCAGTTATGAATTCGGGACAGTTAATTCACCCCTCCACTTT
CASSYEFGTVNSPLHF
>TRBV5-1|TRBD1|NA|TRBJ1-4
TGCGCCAGCAGCTTGCAGGGGGATGAAAAACTGTTTTTT
CASSLQGDEKLFF